Each of the 32 T cell receptor beta chains below was sequenced from the same sample in a study of blood T cell repertoires in COVID-19. Generated by immunoSEQ multiplex PCR, the TCRdb table keeps only in-frame clones and is missing some. The profile shows 120,000 to 150,000 clones, over 80% of them singletons. Sequencing input: peripheral blood. The receptors stem from a man aged 60-69 years with active or convalescent COVID-19.

The chain is built from TRBV28 and TRBJ2-2; 8 nucleotides line up with TRBD2. This CDR3 is 17 amino acids long. In germline, CDR1 is MDHEN, CDR2 SYDVKM. Losses at the gene ends were 7 bases for V and 5 bases for J; bases not matched to a gene: 15. The chain's CDR3 is CASKASGLPGATGELFF. CDR3 nucleotides: TGTGCCAGCAAGGCTAGCGGGTTACCGGGGGCAACCGGGGAGCTGTTTTTT.

The chain is built from TRBV27 and TRBJ1-1; D might be TRBD1 (6 bases). The CDR3 has 15 residues. Between the trimmed V and J ends, which lost 4 bases and 5 bases, there was a span of 17 bases. CDR1 is MNHEY, CDR2 SMNVEV, per germline (reference sequence). CDR3: CASSSRGAPGTEAFF. The CDR3 nucleotides are TGTGCCAGCAGTTCCCGGGGGGCACCGGGGACTGAAGCTTTCTTT.

The chain uses TRBV18 and TRBJ2-7; tentatively, D is TRBD2 (5 bases). This CDR3 spans 14 amino acids. Germline V gene data show CDR1 as KGHSH and CDR2 as LQKENI. V was clipped by 3 bases and J by 6 bases, with 15 bases between them. CDR3 sequence reads: CASSPSGGMVEQYF. The CDR3 DNA is TGTGCCAGCTCACCCAGTGGAGGAATGGTCGAGCAGTACTTC.

The rearrangement uses TRBV15 and TRBJ1-1; 8 positions agree with TRBD1. Germline CDR1 is LNHNV and CDR2 is YYDKDF (reference sequence). CDR3 size: 14 residues. V lost 2 bases to trimming and J lost 4 bases; unmatched junction nucleotides: 3. DNA for the CDR3: TGTGCCACCAGCAGACAACAGGGGGTCACTGAAGCTTTCTTT. Protein product: CATSRQQGVTEAFF.

The V call is TRBV18, the J call TRBJ1-5; D uncertain. CDR1 KGHSH and CDR2 LQKENI come from the germline V gene. CDR3 length: 16 residues. V lost 5 bases and J lost 7, with 21 bases in between. The CDR3 here is CASSSDQGRAGQPQHF. CDR3 nucleotide sequence: TGTGCCAGCTCATCCGACCAAGGGAGGGCGGGACAGCCCCAGCATTTT.

The CDR3 is CASSLRREAFYEQYF. The DNA of the CDR3 is TGTGCCAGCAGTTTACGGCGGGAGGCCTTCTACGAGCAGTACTTC. The chain uses TRBV27 and TRBJ2-7; TRBD2 matches 8 bases. The CDR3 is 15 amino acids. Trimming at V came to 2 bases and at J to 3 bases, leaving 6 bases not matched to a gene. Per germline, CDR1 MNHEY and CDR2 SMNVEV (reference sequence).

The rearrangement joins TRBV5-6 to TRBJ1-2; weak D call: TRBD1 (6 bases). CDR1 is SGHDT and CDR2 is YYEEEE in the germline V gene. V was trimmed by 7 bases and J by 8 bases, leaving 15 bases between them. The CDR3 totals 12 residues. Written as DNA, the CDR3 is TGTGCCAGCGCCTCGGGGGGCGGGGGCTACACCTTC. Protein product: CASASGGGGYTF.

The rearrangement joins TRBV5-1 to TRBJ2-1; tentative D call: TRBD2 (5 bases). CDR1 and CDR2 from the germline V gene are SGHRS and YFSETQ. V was cut by 1 base and J by 7 bases, with 6 bases left in between. CDR3 length: 12 amino acids. CDR3 amino acids: CASSLPGNEQFF. In nucleotides, the CDR3 is TGCGCCAGCAGCTTGCCGGGGAATGAGCAGTTCTTC.

V is TRBV27 and J is TRBJ2-2; the D gene is possibly TRBD2 (6 bases). The V gene's germline CDR1 is MNHEY and CDR2 SMNVEV (reference sequence). Trimming shortened V by 0 bases and J by 5 bases, and 13 bases separated the two germline ends. The CDR3 sequence is 16 residues long. The CDR3 bases are TGTGCCAGCAGTTTATCGGGAAGGGGAGGTACCGGGGAGCTGTTTTTT. It encodes CASSLSGRGGTGELFF.

The J gene is TRBJ1-2, the V gene TRBV7-9; D is possibly TRBD1 (6 bases). CDR1 is SEHNR, CDR2 FQNEAQ, per germline (reference sequence). CDR3 size: 15 residues. Trimming took 0 bases from V and 0 from J, leaving 8 bases between them. DNA for the CDR3: TGTGCCAGCAGCTTAGCGGGACAAGCTAACTATGGCTACACCTTC. Its protein is CASSLAGQANYGYTF.

The V call is TRBV19, the J call TRBJ2-2, with 10 bases identical to TRBD2. This CDR3 has 19 residues. CDR1 is LNHDA and CDR2 is SQIVND in the germline V gene (reference sequence). V dropped 4 bases and J dropped 0; count of bases not matched to a gene: 11. The CDR3: CASSTRIAGGSPNTGELFF. The CDR3 DNA sequence: TGTGCCAGTAGTACCCGAATAGCGGGAGGCTCACCGAACACCGGGGAGCTGTTTTTT.

This clone was counted a single time. The chain joins TRBV30 to TRBJ1-1; 9 nucleotides agree with TRBD1. The CDR3 is 15 amino acids. V trimming: 2 bases; J trimming: 10 bases; junction bases outside the gene matches: 14. Per the germline V gene, CDR1 is GTSNPN and CDR2 is SVGIG (reference sequence). As DNA, the CDR3 is TGTGCCTGGAGTATTTCGCCCAGACAGGGGGGGGGAGCTTTCTTT. Translated, it gives CAWSISPRQGGGAFF.

The chain employs TRBV6-4 and TRBJ2-3; D not certain. Per germline, CDR1 MRHNA and CDR2 SNTAGT. The CDR3 runs 13 residues. The V end lost 2 bases, the J end lost 6 bases, and 9 bases lay between the germline ends. Here the CDR3 reads CASSDRGADTQYF. CDR3 sequence (DNA): TGTGCCAGCAGTGACCGCGGCGCCGATACGCAGTATTTT.

This chain links TRBV6-5 with TRBJ2-7; the D is unclear. Germline V CDR1 and CDR2: MNHEY, SVGAGI. V lost 8 bases, J lost 6 bases, and 14 bases lay in between. The CDR3 has 12 residues. The CDR3 loop is CASLRFQSEQYF. DNA for the CDR3: TGTGCCAGCCTGAGGTTCCAATCCGAGCAGTACTTC.

CDR3 DNA: TGTGCCAGCAGCCAAGACGGAGGGGGGGCCCAACTTAAGACCAAAAACATTCAGTACTTC. Amino acids: CASSQDGGGAQLKTKNIQYF. This rearrangement joins TRBV4-2 to TRBJ2-4; a possible D gene is TRBD2 (7 bases). Trimming removed 0 bases at V and 2 bases at J, with 23 bases between. CDR1 and CDR2 from the germline V gene are LGHNA and YNFKEQ. This CDR3 region has 20 residues.

The V call is TRBV5-4, the J call TRBJ2-3, with 8 bases fitting TRBD1. CDR1 SGHNT and CDR2 YYREEE come from the germline V gene (reference sequence). This CDR3 spans 16 amino acids. V was pared by 4 bases and J by 2 bases, with 9 bases of the junction left unmatched. CDR3 region: CASSPRTGSTTDTQYF. CDR3 nucleotide sequence: TGTGCCAGCAGCCCGAGGACAGGGTCAACCACAGATACGCAGTATTTT.

V and J are TRBV7-2 and TRBJ2-1; no firm D call. Per the germline V gene, CDR1 is SGHTA and CDR2 is FQGNSA. This CDR3 region has 19 residues. V dropped 1 base and J dropped 1 base, with 20 bases sitting between them. This chain's CDR3 is CASSLEVAPHHKSYNEQFF. DNA of the CDR3: TGTGCCAGCAGCTTAGAGGTAGCACCCCACCATAAGTCCTACAATGAGCAGTTCTTC.

This chain uses TRBV29-1 with TRBJ2-7; the match to TRBD1 covers 10 bases. The V and J ends lost 0 bases and 4 bases, in that order; junction bases with no gene match: 3. Germline CDR1 is SQVTM and CDR2 is ANQGSEA. The CDR3 runs 14 residues. CDR3 in DNA: TGCAGCGTTGAAGATCGGGGACAGGGGTACGAGCAGTACTTC. It codes for CSVEDRGQGYEQYF.

The rearrangement links TRBV18 to TRBJ1-1, with D perhaps TRBD1 (6 bases). Germline CDR1 and CDR2: KGHSH and LQKENI. Trimming shortened V by 3 bases and J by 4 bases, and 12 bases separated the two germline ends. The CDR3 has 14 amino acids. This chain's CDR3 is CASSPGGAFTEAFF. The CDR3 DNA reads TGTGCCAGCTCACCGGGGGGGGCTTTCACTGAAGCTTTCTTT.

The V gene is TRBV7-6, the J gene TRBJ1-1; a weak D match, TRBD1 (6 bases). The V end lost 5 bases, the J end lost 0 bases, and 13 bases lay between the germline ends. The CDR3 is 15 amino acids. CDR1 and CDR2 (germline): SGHVS, FNYEAQ. Here the CDR3 DNA reads TGTGCCAGCAGCCCCCTCGGGGGGCTGAACACTGAAGCTTTCTTT. Translated: CASSPLGGLNTEAFF.

This chain links TRBV24-1 with TRBJ1-5; weak D call: TRBD1 (5 bases). This CDR3 has 13 residues. Trimming removed 4 bases at V and 7 bases at J, with 10 bases between. Per germline, CDR1 KGHDR and CDR2 SFDVKD. The CDR3 protein is CATSDRVGQPQHF. The CDR3 nucleotides read TGTGCCACCAGTGACAGGGTTGGACAGCCCCAGCATTTT.

The chain uses TRBV4-3 and TRBJ2-3; D is unresolved. The V gene's germline CDR1 is LGHNA and CDR2 YSLEER. V was pared by 1 base and J by 6 bases, with 8 bases between. The CDR3 is 13 residues long. The CDR3 sequence is CASSQGPRDTQYF. CDR3 nucleotide sequence: TGCGCCAGCAGCCAAGGTCCCAGGGATACGCAGTATTTT.

The CDR3 spells CASSYWTGGRGETQYF. The CDR3 nucleotides read TGTGCCAGCAGCTACTGGACAGGGGGCCGCGGAGAGACCCAGTACTTC. V gene TRBV5-6 combines with J gene TRBJ2-5, with 11 bases identical to TRBD1. This CDR3 has 16 amino acids. J lost 4 bases, V lost 3 bases, and 8 bases had no gene match. Germline assignment: CDR1 SGHDT and CDR2 YYEEEE.

The J gene is TRBJ1-2, the V gene TRBV7-9, with 9 bases that match TRBD1. The germline V gene has CDR1 SEHNR and CDR2 FQNEAQ (reference sequence). This CDR3 has 17 residues. With 4 bases clipped from V and 1 base from J, the junction kept 10 bases outside the gene matches. CDR3: CASSSSGTGKLNYGYTF. CDR3 DNA sequence: TGTGCCAGCAGCTCCTCCGGGACAGGGAAACTTAACTATGGCTACACCTTC. Supplemented by reference TRBV7-9 and TRBJ1-2, the full variable domain reads DTGVSQNPRHKITKRGQNVTFRCDPISEHNRLYWYRQTLGQGPEFLTYFQNEAQLEKSRLLSDRFSAERPKGSFSTLEIQRTEQGDSAMYLCASSSSGTGKLNYGYTFGSGTRLTVV.

This chain uses TRBV5-1 with TRBJ2-5; maybe TRBD2 (6 bases). CDR3 length: 15 amino acids. Looked up from germline, CDR1 is SGHRS and CDR2 is YFSETQ. V was pared by 4 bases and J by 5 bases, with 18 bases between. The CDR3 nucleotides are TGCGCCAGCAGCATTCGACTAGTTTCACAGGAGACCCAGTACTTC. Translated, it gives CASSIRLVSQETQYF.

V and J are TRBV5-5 and TRBJ1-5, with TRBD1 matching over 8 bases. With 4 bases clipped from V and 3 bases from J, the junction kept 18 bases outside the gene matches. The length of the CDR3 is 19 residues. Germline V CDR1 and CDR2: SGHKS, YYEKEE (reference sequence). This chain's CDR3 is CASSPGQVQVHTTNQPQHF. CDR3 DNA: TGTGCCAGCAGCCCGGGACAGGTCCAGGTCCACACCACCAATCAGCCCCAGCATTTT.

The chain has TRBV6-5 and TRBJ2-2; no reliable D call. Germline values: CDR1 MNHEY, CDR2 SVGAGI. The CDR3 is 14 residues long. Trimming pared 7 bases from V and 1 base from J, leaving 10 bases between. The CDR3: CASNPSGNTGELFF. The CDR3 coding sequence is TGTGCCAGCAATCCGTCAGGGAACACCGGGGAGCTGTTTTTT.

The chain uses TRBV24-1 and TRBJ1-5; 12 bases match TRBD1. Germline V gene data show CDR1 as KGHDR and CDR2 as SFDVKD. This CDR3 has 20 residues. V trimming: 3 bases; J trimming: 0 bases; junction bases outside the gene matches: 11. The CDR3 DNA follows: TGTGCCACCAGTGATACACCCGGGACAGGGGGCCCCTATAGCAATCAGCCCCAGCATTTT. Residues: CATSDTPGTGGPYSNQPQHF.

The chain combines TRBV24-1 with TRBJ2-1; 9 bases fit TRBD2. This CDR3 is built from 17 residues. Germline CDR1 and CDR2: KGHDR and SFDVKD. Trimming at V came to 3 bases and at J to 3 bases, leaving 8 bases not matched to a gene. As DNA, the CDR3 is TGTGCCACCAGTGATCGCCCCGGGACTAGCAGCTACAATGAGCAGTTCTTC. Translating gives CATSDRPGTSSYNEQFF.

The J gene is TRBJ2-7, the V gene TRBV18; D is undetermined. The CDR3 consists of 12 residues. V lost 6 bases to trimming and J lost 6 bases, with 12 bases between them. Looked up from germline, CDR1 is KGHSH and CDR2 is LQKENI. The CDR3, as DNA: TGTGCCAGCTCCCCGGGTCAATCCGAGCAGTACTTC. Amino acid sequence: CASSPGQSEQYF.

V is TRBV3-1 (or the pseudogene TRBV3-2) and J is TRBJ2-5, with 11 bases identical to TRBD2. The CDR3 extends over 15 amino acids. In germline, CDR1 is LGHDT, CDR2 YNNKEL (reference sequence). Trimming at V came to 4 bases and at J to 5 bases, leaving 6 bases not matched to a gene. The CDR3 DNA sequence: TGTGCCAGCAGCCTTGGACTAGCGGGTGGGGAGACCCAGTACTTC. Translating gives CASSLGLAGGETQYF.

This rearrangement joins TRBV7-2 to TRBJ2-5; 9 positions match TRBD1. Per germline, CDR1 SGHTA and CDR2 FQGNSA. J lost 5 bases, V lost 6 bases, and 10 bases had no gene match. The length of the CDR3 is 15 residues. The CDR3 DNA reads as TGTGCCAGCAGGCGTCCCGGGACAGGGTTCGAGACCCAGTACTTC. This encodes CASRRPGTGFETQYF.